This T cell receptor (beta chain) was sequenced for a study of cytomegalovirus exposure and HLA in healthy donors. The PCR made use of 60 Vbeta and 13 Jbeta primers. Original handling: The count from a later analysis was about 80 million unique TCR beta chains, some 10 million of them shared. Sequencing was performed with immunoSEQ multiplex PCR; in TCRdb, only in-frame clones are kept and a portion is missing. The D gene and trimming were derived from the DNA, and the V and J assignments and clone size from that table. The profile shows under 200,000 clones, roughly four fifths of them singletons. Comment on this clone: Its antigen remains unknown.

The study's findings and limits: Diagnosis of cytomegalovirus status made by the classifier reportedly showed high specificity and sensitivity. The CMV antigen specificity of three CMV-associated chains was confirmed through in vitro analysis. Later on, an analysis showed TCR association rates differing by HLA locus, with DRB1 the most and HLA-C the fewest.

The CDR3 is made up of 13 amino acids. V was pared by 10 bases and J by 3 bases, with 14 bases between. CDR1 is MGHRA, CDR2 YSYEKL, per germline. This TCR was sampled from a woman in her fifties or sixties in good health and CMV-seronegative. Material for sequencing was PBMCs. V and J are TRBV4-1 and TRBJ2-3; perhaps TRBD2 as D (7 bases). In DNA form, the CDR3 reads TGCGCCACCGGAGGGGGGGGGACAGATACGCAGTATTTT. Translated: CATGGGGTDTQYF.